This T cell receptor (beta chain) came from a study of beta chain features in type 1 diabetes. Trimming left V 4 bases short and J 4 bases short, with 5 bases between. The CDR3 contains 12 residues. The germline V gene encodes CDR1 SGHRS and CDR2 YFSETQ. Sequenced material consisted of expressed TCRB transcripts (all of the isolated RNA was reverse transcribed). Only in-frame clones appear in the TCRdb table, and some are missing; sequencing was by immunoSEQ multiplex PCR. This table holds about half a million clones, 25% to 35% found once. The sequenced sample was naive CD4+ T cells from blood. This sequence was found in a young man in good health. The chain is built from TRBV5-1 and TRBJ2-2; D is ambiguous. The CDR3 nucleotides are TGCGCCAGCAGCCAGATCACCGGGGAGCTGTTTTTT. Translating gives CASSQITGELFF.